Listed below are T cell receptor beta chains from one sample, sequenced in a study of cytomegalovirus exposure and HLA in healthy donors. Assay: immunoSEQ multiplex PCR; the TCRdb copy retains only in-frame clones and omits some. This table holds 150,000 to 200,000 clones, 75% to 85% found once. The sequencing sample was made of PBMCs. The source of these receptors is a woman in her fifties or sixties in good health and CMV-seronegative. The CDR3 runs from the conserved cysteine through the conserved F or W. Each record gives: J gene, V gene, D gene, CDR3 length, CDR3 protein, CDR3 DNA. A D gene is named only where the DNA matches it firmly.

J: TRBJ2-3; V: TRBV28; D: TRBD2; length: 19; CDR3: CASSTPGRANWGLTDTQYF; DNA: TGTGCCAGCAGCACTCCCGGGAGGGCCAATTGGGGGTTAACAGATACGCAGTATTTT
J: TRBJ1-4; V: TRBV9; D: -; length: 14; CDR3: CASSDSATNEKLFF; DNA: TGTGCCAGCAGCGACAGTGCAACTAATGAAAAACTGTTTTTT
J: TRBJ1-2; V: TRBV28; D: -; length: 15; CDR3: CASSLGGQPSYGYTF; DNA: TGTGCCAGCAGTCTAGGCGGGCAACCTAGCTATGGCTACACCTTC
J: TRBJ1-1; V: TRBV18; D: -; length: 15; CDR3: CASSPRGQGTTEAFF; DNA: TGTGCCAGCTCACCTCGCGGCCAGGGTACTACTGAAGCTTTCTTT
J: TRBJ1-4; V: TRBV9; D: -; length: 15; CDR3: CASSVALVGDEKLFF; DNA: TGTGCCAGCAGCGTAGCCCTGGTCGGGGATGAAAAACTGTTTTTT
J: TRBJ2-7; V: TRBV18; D: -; length: 15; CDR3: CASSPATGPVYEQYF; DNA: TGTGCCAGCTCACCCGCGACAGGCCCGGTCTACGAGCAGTACTTC
J: TRBJ1-1; V: TRBV27; D: TRBD1; length: 15; CDR3: CASSLSGTANTEAFF; DNA: TGTGCCAGCAGTTTATCGGGGACAGCTAACACTGAAGCTTTCTTT
J: TRBJ2-5; V: TRBV9; D: TRBD2; length: 15; CDR3: CASSVVGGLAGAQYF; DNA: TGTGCCAGCAGCGTAGTTGGAGGACTAGCGGGGGCCCAGTACTTC
J: TRBJ2-1; V: TRBV19; D: TRBD1; length: 14; CDR3: CASRLTGVYNEQFF; DNA: TGTGCCAGCCGGCTTACAGGGGTCTACAATGAGCAGTTCTTC
J: TRBJ1-1; V: TRBV10-2; D: -; length: 15; CDR3: CASSDFRTVNTEAFF; DNA: TGCGCCAGCAGTGATTTTCGGACAGTGAACACTGAAGCTTTCTTT